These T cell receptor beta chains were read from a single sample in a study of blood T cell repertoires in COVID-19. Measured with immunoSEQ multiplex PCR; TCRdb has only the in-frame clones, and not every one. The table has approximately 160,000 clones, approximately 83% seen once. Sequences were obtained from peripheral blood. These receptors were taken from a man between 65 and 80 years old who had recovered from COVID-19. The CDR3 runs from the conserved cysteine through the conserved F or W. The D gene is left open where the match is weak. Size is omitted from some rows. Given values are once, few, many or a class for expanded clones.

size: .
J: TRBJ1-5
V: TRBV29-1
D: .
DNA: TGCAGCGTTGCGGACAGTGGAGATCAGCCCCAGCATTTT
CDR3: CSVADSGDQPQHF

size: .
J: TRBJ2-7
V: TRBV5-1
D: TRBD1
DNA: TGCGCCAGCAGCGCAGGACAGGGAGGTAACGAGCAGTACTTC
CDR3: CASSAGQGGNEQYF

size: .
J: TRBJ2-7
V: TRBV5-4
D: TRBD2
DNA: TGTGCCAGCAGCTTGAGCGGGAGCTCCTACGAGCAGTACTTC
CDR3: CASSLSGSSYEQYF

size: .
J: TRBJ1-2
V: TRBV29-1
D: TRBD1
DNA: TGCAGCGTGCCCGACTACGGGACAGGGGGCGGGTATGGCTACACCTTC
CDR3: CSVPDYGTGGGYGYTF

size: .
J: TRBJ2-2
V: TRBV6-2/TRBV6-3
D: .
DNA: TGTGCCAGCAGTCGGGACTCGGGGACCGGGGAGCTGTTTTTT
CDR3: CASSRDSGTGELFF

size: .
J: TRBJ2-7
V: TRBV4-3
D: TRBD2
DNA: TGCGCCAGCAGCGGGGGACTAGCGTTCACCTACGAGCAGTACTTC
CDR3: CASSGGLAFTYEQYF

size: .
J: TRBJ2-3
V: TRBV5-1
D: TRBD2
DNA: TGCGCCAGCAGCTTGGTTTCCGGGACTAGCGGGCCCGGGGGCACAGATACGCAGTATTTT
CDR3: CASSLVSGTSGPGGTDTQYF

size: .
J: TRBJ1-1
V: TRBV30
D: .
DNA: TGTGCCTGGAAGTGGACAGCCGACACTGAAGCTTTCTTT
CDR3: CAWKWTADTEAFF

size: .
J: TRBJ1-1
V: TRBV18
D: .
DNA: TGTGCCAGCTCACCACTTTCCGTAGTGAACACTGAAGCTTTCTTT
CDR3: CASSPLSVVNTEAFF

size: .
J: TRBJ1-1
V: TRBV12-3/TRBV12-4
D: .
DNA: TGTGCCAGCACCATACAGGAGAACACTGAAGCTTTCTTT
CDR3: CASTIQENTEAFF

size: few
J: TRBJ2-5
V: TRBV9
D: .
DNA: TGTGCCAGCAGCGCGAAAGGTCTAGGGGCAGGGGAGACCCAGTACTTC
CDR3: CASSAKGLGAGETQYF

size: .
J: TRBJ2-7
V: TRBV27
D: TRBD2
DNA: TGTGCCAGCAGGCCTAGCGGGAGTTGGGTTAACGAGCAGTACTTC
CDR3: CASRPSGSWVNEQYF

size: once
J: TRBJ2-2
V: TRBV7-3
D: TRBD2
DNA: TGTGCCAGCAGCCCCGGGGGGACGGCGGTCACCGGGGAGCTGTTTTTT
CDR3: CASSPGGTAVTGELFF

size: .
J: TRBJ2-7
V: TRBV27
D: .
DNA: TGTGCCAGCAGGAACCCGACAGGTTCCTACGAGCAGTACTTC
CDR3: CASRNPTGSYEQYF

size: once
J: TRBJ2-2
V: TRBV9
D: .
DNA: TGTGCCAGCAGTCGAAGACTAGCCGGGGAGCTGTTTTTT
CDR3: CASSRRLAGELFF

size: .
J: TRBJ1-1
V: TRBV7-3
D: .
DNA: TGTGCCAGCAGCTTAGTAGAGGACACTGAAGCTTTCTTT
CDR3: CASSLVEDTEAFF

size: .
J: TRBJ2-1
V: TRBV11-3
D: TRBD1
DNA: TGTGCCAGCAGCCCGGGACAGAGGACCCAGCAGTTCTTC
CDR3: CASSPGQRTQQFF

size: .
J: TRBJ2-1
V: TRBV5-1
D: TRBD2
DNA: TGCGCCAGCAGCTTGGTTCTAGCGGGAGGGAGGAATGAGCAGTTCTTC
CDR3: CASSLVLAGGRNEQFF

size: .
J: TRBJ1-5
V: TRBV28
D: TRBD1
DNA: TGTGCCAGCAGCCGGGACAGGGTACGGGGCAATCAGCCCCAGCATTTT
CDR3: CASSRDRVRGNQPQHF

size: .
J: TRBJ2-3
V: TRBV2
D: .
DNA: TGTGCCAGCAGCTTAGATAGCGTTAGAGATACGCAGTATTTT
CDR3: CASSLDSVRDTQYF

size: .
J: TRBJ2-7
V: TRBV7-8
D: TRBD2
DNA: TGTGCCAGCAGGGAAGCGGGAGCACACGAGCAGTACTTC
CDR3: CASREAGAHEQYF

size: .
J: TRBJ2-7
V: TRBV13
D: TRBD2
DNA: TGTGCCAGTGTTAGGCTAGCGGGATACGAGCAGTACTTC
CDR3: CASVRLAGYEQYF

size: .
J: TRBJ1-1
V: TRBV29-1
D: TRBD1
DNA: TGCAGCGTTGGGGACAGGGGGCTCGGGACTGAAGCTTTCTTT
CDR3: CSVGDRGLGTEAFF

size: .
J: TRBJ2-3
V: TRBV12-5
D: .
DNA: TGTGCTAGTGGTTTCAGGGTTGGCGCAGATACGCAGTATTTT
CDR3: CASGFRVGADTQYF

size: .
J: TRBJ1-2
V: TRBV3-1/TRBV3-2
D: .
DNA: TGTGCCAGCAGCCCCGAACCGGTCCGCGGCTACACCTTC
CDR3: CASSPEPVRGYTF

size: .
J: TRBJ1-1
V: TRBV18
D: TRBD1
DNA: TGTGCCAGCTCACCGTGGACAGGGGGGACGTTGAACACTGAAGCTTTCTTT
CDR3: CASSPWTGGTLNTEAFF

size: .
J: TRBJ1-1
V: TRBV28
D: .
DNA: TGTGCCAGCTCCAGGGGTTTTCTGAACACTGAAGCTTTCTTT
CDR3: CASSRGFLNTEAFF

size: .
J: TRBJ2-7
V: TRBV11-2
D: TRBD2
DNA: TGTGCCAGCAGCTCGGGACTAGCGAACTACGAGCAGTACTTC
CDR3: CASSSGLANYEQYF

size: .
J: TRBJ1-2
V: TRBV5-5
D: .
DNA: TGTGCCAGCAGCCACGACAGCCAAACTAACTATGGCTACACCTTC
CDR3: CASSHDSQTNYGYTF

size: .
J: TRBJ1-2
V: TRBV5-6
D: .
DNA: TGTGCCAGCAGCTCCGGCGGGTATGGCTACACCTTC
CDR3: CASSSGGYGYTF

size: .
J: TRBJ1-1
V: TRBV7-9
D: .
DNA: TGTGCCAGCAGCTTAGCGCATTGGCAGAACATGAACACTGAAGCTTTCTTT
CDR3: CASSLAHWQNMNTEAFF

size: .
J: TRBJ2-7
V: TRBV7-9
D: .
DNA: TGTGCCAGCAGCTTAGTAGGGGCCACCTACGAGCAGTACTTC
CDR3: CASSLVGATYEQYF

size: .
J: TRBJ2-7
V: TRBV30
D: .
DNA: TGTGCCTGGAGGGGGGGGCAGAACTCCTACGAGCAGTACTTC
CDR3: CAWRGGQNSYEQYF

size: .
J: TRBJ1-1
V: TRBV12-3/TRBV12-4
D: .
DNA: TGTGCCAGCAGTTTGAGGGGAGGAACTGAAGCTTTCTTT
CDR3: CASSLRGGTEAFF

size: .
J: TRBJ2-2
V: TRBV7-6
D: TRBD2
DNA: TGTGCCAGCAGCTCCGGGACTAGCGGGACTGACAAGCTGTTTTTT
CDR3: CASSSGTSGTDKLFF

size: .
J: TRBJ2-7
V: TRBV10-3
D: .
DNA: TGTGCCATCAGTGTTAAGACAGGTACCTACGAGCAGTACTTC
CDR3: CAISVKTGTYEQYF

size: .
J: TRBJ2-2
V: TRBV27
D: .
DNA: TGTGCCAGCAGTTTACAGTCCGGGGAGCTGTTTTTT
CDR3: CASSLQSGELFF

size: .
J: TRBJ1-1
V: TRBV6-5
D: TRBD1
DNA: TGTGCCAGCAGCGCGGACAGGGTTTTCGCTGAAGCTTTCTTT
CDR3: CASSADRVFAEAFF

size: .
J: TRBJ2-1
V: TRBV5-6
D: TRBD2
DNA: TGTGCCAGCAGCTCCGGGACTAGCATCAATGAGCAGTTCTTC
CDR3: CASSSGTSINEQFF

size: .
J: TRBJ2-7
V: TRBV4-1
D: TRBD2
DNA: TGCGCCAGCAGCCAAGATGGAAGCGGGAGCTCCTACGAGCAGTACTTC
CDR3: CASSQDGSGSSYEQYF

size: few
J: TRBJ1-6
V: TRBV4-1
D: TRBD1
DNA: TGCGCCAGCAGCCAAGGACAGGGTTTGTCTTCACCCCTCCACTTT
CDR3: CASSQGQGLSSPLHF

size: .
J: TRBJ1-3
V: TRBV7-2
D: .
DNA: TGTGCCAGCAGCTTAGCAACAGGGCCTGGAAACACCATATATTTT
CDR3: CASSLATGPGNTIYF

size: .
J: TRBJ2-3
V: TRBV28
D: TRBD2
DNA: TGTGCCAGCAGTTTAAGGCTAGCGGAAAGCCCACCCACAGATACGCAGTATTTT
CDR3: CASSLRLAESPPTDTQYF

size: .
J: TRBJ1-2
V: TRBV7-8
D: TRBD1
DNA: TGTGCCAGCAGCTTCAATTCGGGACAGGGCTTTAGGCTCTATGGCTACACCTTC
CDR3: CASSFNSGQGFRLYGYTF

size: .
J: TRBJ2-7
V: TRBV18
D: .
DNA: TGTGCCAGCTCACCAACAGGGTACGAGCAGTACTTC
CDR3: CASSPTGYEQYF

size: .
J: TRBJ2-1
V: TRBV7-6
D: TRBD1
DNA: TGTGCCAGCAGCTCGCCGACAGGGCCCTCTCCCTCCAATGAGCAGTTCTTC
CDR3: CASSSPTGPSPSNEQFF

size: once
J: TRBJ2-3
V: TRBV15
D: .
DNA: TGTGCCACCAGCACAGGGTCTCCAGGGGTAGATACGCAGTATTTT
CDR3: CATSTGSPGVDTQYF

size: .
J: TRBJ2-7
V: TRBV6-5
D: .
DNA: TGTGCCAGCAGGTCCGCCCTATCTCCCTACGAGCAGTACTTC
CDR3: CASRSALSPYEQYF

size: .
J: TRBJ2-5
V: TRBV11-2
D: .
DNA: TGTGCCAGCAGCTGGACCGGGAACCACCAAGAGACCCAGTACTTC
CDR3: CASSWTGNHQETQYF

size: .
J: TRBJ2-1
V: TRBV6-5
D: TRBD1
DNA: TGTGCCAGCACCTCACGGGACAGGCGCAATGAGCAGTTCTTC
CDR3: CASTSRDRRNEQFF

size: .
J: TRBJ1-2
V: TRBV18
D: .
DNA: TGTGCCAGCTCAGAGACAGGACTGCGGGGCTACACCTTC
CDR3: CASSETGLRGYTF

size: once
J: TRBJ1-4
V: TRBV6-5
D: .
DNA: TGTGCCAGCACGGAGGTAGAGGGCAGCGCTGAAAAACTGTTTTTT
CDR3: CASTEVEGSAEKLFF

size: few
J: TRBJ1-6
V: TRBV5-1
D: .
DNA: TGCGCCAGCAGCTTGGATTTCGGGGGTAATTCACCCCTCCACTTT
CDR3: CASSLDFGGNSPLHF

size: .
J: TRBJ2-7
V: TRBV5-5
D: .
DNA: TGTGCCAGCAGCCCTTGGGTGCAGGCCTCCTACGAGCAGTACTTC
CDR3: CASSPWVQASYEQYF